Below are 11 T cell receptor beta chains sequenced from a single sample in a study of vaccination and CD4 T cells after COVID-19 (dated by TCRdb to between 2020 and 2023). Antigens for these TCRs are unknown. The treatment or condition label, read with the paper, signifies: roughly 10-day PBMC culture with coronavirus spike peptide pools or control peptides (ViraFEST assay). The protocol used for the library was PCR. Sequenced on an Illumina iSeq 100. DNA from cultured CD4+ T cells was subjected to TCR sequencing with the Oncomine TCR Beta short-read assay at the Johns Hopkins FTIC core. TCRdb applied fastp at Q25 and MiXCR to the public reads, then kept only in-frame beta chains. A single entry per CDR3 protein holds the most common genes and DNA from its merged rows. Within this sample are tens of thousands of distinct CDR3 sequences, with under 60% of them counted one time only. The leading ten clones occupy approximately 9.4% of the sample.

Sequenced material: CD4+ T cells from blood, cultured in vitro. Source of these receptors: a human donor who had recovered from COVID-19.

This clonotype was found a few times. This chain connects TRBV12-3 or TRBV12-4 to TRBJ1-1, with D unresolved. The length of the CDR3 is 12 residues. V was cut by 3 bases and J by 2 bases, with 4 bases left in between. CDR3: CASSFVNTEAFF. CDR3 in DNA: TGTGCCAGCAGTTTCGTCAACACTGAAGCTTTCTTT.

The CDR3 sequence is CAWSVTGHEQYF. CDR3 bases: TGTGCCTGGAGTGTAACCGGCCACGAGCAGTACTTC. The chain recombines TRBV30 with TRBJ2-7; D uncertain. V was clipped by 0 bases and J by 5 bases, with 8 bases between them. This CDR3 is built from 12 residues. Looked up from germline, CDR1 is GTSNPN and CDR2 is SVGIG (reference sequence).

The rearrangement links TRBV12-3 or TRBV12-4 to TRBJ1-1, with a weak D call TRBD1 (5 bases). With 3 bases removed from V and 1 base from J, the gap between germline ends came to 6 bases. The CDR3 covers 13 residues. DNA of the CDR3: TGTGCCAGCAGTTTCGGGGGGAACACTGAAGCTTTCTTT. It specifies CASSFGGNTEAFF.

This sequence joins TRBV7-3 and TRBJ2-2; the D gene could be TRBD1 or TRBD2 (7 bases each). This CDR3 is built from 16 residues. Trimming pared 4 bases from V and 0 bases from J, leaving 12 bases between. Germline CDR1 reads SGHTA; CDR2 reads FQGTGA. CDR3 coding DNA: TGTGCCAGCAGCTCCCAGGGGGGGACGAACACCGGGGAGCTGTTTTTT. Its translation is CASSSQGGTNTGELFF. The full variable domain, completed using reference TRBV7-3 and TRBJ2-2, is GAGVSQTPSNKVTEKGKYVELRCDPISGHTALYWYRQSLGQGPEFLIYFQGTGAADDSGLPNDRFFAVRPEGSVSTLKIQRTERGDSAVYLCASSSQGGTNTGELFFGEGSRLTVL.

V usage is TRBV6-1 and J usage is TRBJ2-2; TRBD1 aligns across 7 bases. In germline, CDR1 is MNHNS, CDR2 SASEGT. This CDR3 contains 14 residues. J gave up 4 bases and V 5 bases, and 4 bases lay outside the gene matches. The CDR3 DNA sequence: TGTGCCAGCAGTCCGGACAGGCGCACCGGGGAGCTGTTTTTT. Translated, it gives CASSPDRRTGELFF.

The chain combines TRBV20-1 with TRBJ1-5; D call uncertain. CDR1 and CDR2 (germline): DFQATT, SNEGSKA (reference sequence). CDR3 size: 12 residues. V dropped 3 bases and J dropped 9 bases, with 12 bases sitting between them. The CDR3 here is CSASGPFVPQHF. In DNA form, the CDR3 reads TGCAGTGCTAGTGGGCCGTTCGTGCCCCAGCATTTT.

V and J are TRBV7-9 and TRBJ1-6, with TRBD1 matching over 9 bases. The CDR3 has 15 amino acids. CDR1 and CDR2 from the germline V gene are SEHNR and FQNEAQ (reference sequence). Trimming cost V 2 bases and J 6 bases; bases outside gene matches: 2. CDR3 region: CASSLNRGPNSPLHF. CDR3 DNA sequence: TGTGCCAGCAGCTTAAACAGGGGGCCTAATTCACCCCTCCACTTT.

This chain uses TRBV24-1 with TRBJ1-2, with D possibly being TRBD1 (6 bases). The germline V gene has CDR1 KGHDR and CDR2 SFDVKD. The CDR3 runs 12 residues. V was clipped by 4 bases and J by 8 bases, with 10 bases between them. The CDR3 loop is CATSEGGQGYTF. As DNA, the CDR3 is TGTGCCACCAGTGAGGGGGGGCAGGGCTACACCTTC.

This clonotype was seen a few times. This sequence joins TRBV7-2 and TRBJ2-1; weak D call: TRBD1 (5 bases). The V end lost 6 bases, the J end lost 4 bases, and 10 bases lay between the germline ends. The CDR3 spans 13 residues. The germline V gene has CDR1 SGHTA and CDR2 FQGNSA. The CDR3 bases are TGTGCCAGCAGGATAGACAGTTACAATGAGCAGTTCTTC. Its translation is CASRIDSYNEQFF.

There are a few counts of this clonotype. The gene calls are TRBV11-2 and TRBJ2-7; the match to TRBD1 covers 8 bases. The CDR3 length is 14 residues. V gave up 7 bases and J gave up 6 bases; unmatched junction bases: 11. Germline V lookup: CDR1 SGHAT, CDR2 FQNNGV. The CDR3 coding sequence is TGTGCCAGCATCAACGACAGGGGAAATTCCGAGCAGTACTTC. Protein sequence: CASINDRGNSEQYF.

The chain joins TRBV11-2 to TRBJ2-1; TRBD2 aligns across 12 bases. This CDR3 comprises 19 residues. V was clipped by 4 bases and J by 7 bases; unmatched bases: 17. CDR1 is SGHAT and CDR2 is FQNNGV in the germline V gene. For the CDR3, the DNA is TGTGCCAGCAGCTCCAGGGCTCCCGGGACTAGCGGGTTAAGGAATGAGCAGTTCTTC. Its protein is CASSSRAPGTSGLRNEQFF.